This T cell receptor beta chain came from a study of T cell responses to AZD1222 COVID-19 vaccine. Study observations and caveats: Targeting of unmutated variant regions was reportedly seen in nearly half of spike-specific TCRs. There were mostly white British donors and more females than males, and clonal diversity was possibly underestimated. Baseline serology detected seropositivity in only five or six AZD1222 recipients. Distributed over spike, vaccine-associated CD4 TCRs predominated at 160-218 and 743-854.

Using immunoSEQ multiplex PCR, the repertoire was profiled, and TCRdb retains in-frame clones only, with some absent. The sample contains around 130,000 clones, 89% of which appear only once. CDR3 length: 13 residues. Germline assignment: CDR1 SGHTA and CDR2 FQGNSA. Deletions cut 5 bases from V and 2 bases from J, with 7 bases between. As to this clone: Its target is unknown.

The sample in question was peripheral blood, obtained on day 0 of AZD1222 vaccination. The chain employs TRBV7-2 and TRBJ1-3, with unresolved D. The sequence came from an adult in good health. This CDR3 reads CASSARPGNTIYF. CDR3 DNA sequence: TGTGCCAGCAGCGCCCGCCCTGGAAACACCATATATTTT.